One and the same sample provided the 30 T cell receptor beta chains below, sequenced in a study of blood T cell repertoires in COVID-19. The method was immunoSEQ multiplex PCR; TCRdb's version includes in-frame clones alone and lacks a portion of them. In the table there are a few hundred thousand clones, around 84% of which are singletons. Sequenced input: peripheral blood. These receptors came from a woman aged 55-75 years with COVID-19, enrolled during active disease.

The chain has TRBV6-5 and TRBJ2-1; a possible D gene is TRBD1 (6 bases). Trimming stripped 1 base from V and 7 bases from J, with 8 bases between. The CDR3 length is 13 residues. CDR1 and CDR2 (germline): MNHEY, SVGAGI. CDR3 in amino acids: CASSYLGGNEQFF. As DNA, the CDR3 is TGTGCCAGCAGTTACTTAGGGGGTAATGAGCAGTTCTTC.

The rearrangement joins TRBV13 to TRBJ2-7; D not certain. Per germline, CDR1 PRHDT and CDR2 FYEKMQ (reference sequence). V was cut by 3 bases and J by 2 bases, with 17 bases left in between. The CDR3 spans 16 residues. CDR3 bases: TGTGCCAGCAGCTTCTCGGGTAGCCCAATAACCTACGAGCAGTACTTC. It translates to CASSFSGSPITYEQYF.

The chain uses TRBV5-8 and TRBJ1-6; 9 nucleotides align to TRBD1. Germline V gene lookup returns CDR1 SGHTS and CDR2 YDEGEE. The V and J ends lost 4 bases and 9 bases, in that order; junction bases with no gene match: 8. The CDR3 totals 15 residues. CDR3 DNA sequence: TGTGCCAGCAGCCCCCCGGGACAGGGACCTTCACCCCTCCACTTT. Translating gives CASSPPGQGPSPLHF. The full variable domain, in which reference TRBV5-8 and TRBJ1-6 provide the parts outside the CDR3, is EAGVTQSPTHLIKTRGQQATLRCSPISGHTSVYWYQQALGLGLQFLLWYDEGEERNRGNFPPRFSGRQFPNYSSELNVNALELEDSALYLCASSPPGQGPSPLHFGNGTRLTVT.

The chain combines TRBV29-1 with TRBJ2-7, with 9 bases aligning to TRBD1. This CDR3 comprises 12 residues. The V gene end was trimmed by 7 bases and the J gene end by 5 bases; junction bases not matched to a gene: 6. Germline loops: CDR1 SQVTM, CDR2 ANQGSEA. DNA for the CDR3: TGCAGCGGGAAGGACAGGGGCGACGAGCAGTACTTC. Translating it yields CSGKDRGDEQYF.

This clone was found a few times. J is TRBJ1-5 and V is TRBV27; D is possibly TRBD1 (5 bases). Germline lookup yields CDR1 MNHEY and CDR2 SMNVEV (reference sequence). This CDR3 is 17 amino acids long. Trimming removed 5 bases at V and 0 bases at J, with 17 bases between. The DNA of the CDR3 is TGTGCCAGCAGTCCTCTCCAGCAGGGCTTTAGCAATCAGCCCCAGCATTTT. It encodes CASSPLQQGFSNQPQHF.

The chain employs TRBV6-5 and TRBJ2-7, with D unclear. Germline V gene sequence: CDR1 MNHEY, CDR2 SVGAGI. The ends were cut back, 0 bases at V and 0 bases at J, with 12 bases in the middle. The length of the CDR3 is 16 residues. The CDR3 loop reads CASSYSKQSFSYEQYF. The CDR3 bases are TGTGCCAGCAGTTACTCGAAACAGAGTTTCTCCTACGAGCAGTACTTC.

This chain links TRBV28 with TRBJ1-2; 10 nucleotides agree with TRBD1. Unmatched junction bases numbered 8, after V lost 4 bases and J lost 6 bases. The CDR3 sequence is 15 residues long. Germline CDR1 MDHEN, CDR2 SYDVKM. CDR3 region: CASSSSGQGMNGYTF. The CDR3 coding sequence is TGTGCCAGCAGTTCCTCGGGACAGGGGATGAATGGCTACACCTTC.

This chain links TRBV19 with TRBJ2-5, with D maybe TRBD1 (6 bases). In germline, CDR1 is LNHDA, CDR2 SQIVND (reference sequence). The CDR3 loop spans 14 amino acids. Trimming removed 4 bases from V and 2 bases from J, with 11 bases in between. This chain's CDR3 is CASSTGQLQETQYF. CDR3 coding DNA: TGTGCCAGTAGTACCGGACAGTTACAAGAGACCCAGTACTTC.

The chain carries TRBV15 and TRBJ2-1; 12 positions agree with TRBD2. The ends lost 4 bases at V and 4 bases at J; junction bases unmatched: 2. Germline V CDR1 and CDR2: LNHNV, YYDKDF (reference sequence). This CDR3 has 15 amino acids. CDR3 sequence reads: CATSTGLAGYNEQFF. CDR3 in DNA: TGTGCCACCAGCACCGGACTAGCGGGATACAATGAGCAGTTCTTC.

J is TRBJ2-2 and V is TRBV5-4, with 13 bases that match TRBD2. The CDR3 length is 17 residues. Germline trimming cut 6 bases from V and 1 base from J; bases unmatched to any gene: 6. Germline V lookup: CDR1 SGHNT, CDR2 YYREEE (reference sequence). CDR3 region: CASNKLAGGVNTGELFF. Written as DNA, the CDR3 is TGTGCCAGCAATAAACTAGCGGGAGGGGTGAACACCGGGGAGCTGTTTTTT. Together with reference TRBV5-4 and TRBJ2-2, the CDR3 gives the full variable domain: ETGVTQSPTHLIKTRGQQVTLRCSSQSGHNTVSWYQQALGQGPQFIFQYYREEENGRGNFPPRFSGLQFPNYSSELNVNALELDDSALYLCASNKLAGGVNTGELFFGEGSRLTVL.

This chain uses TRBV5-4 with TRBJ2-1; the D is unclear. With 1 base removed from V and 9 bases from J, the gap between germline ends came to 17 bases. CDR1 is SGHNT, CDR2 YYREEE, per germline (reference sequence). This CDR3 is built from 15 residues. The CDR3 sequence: CASSLRQTRGGEQFF. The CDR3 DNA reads TGTGCCAGCAGCTTGCGTCAAACTCGCGGCGGTGAGCAGTTCTTC.

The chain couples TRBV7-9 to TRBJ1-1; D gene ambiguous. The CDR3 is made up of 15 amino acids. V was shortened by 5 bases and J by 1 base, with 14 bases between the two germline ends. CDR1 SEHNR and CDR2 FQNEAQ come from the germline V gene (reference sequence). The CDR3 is CASSQRLLPNTEAFF. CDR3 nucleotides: TGTGCCAGCAGCCAAAGACTGCTGCCGAACACTGAAGCTTTCTTT.

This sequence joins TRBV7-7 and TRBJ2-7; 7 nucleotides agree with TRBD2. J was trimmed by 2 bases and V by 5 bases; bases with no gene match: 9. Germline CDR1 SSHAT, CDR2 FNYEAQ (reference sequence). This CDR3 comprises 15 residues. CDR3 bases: TGTGCCAGCAGCCAAGGAGCGGGGTCCCCCTACGAGCAGTACTTC. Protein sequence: CASSQGAGSPYEQYF.

Here the CDR3 DNA reads TGTGCCAGCAGCAGGGCTGGGGGGAAGAACACTGAAGCTTTCTTT. This codes for CASSRAGGKNTEAFF. The V gene is TRBV7-9, the J gene TRBJ1-1, with D possibly matching TRBD1 (5 bases). This CDR3 region has 15 residues. Germline values: CDR1 SEHNR, CDR2 FQNEAQ (reference sequence). V dropped 5 bases and J dropped 1 base, with 14 bases sitting between them.

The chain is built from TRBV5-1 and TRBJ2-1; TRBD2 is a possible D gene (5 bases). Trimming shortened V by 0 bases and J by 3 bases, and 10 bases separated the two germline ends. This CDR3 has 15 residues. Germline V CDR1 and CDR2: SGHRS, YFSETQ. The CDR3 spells CASSLAAAGYNEQFF. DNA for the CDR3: TGCGCCAGCAGCTTGGCGGCGGCGGGCTACAATGAGCAGTTCTTC. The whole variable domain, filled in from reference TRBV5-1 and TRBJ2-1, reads KAGVTQTPRYLIKTRGQQVTLSCSPISGHRSVSWYQQTPGQGLQFLFEYFSETQRNKGNFPGRFSGRQFSNSRSEMNVSTLELGDSALYLCASSLAAAGYNEQFFGPGTRLTVL.

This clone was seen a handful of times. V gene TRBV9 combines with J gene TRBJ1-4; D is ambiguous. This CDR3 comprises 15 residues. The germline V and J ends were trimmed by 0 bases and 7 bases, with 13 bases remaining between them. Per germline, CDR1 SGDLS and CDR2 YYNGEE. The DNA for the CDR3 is TGTGCCAGCAGCGTAGGTACGGGGATAACTGAAAAACTGTTTTTT. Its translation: CASSVGTGITEKLFF. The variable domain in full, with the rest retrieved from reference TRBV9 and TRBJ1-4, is DSGVTQTPKHLITATGQRVTLRCSPRSGDLSVYWYQQSLDQGLQFLIQYYNGEERAKGNILERFSAQQFPDLHSELNLSSLELGDSALYFCASSVGTGITEKLFFGSGTQLSVL.

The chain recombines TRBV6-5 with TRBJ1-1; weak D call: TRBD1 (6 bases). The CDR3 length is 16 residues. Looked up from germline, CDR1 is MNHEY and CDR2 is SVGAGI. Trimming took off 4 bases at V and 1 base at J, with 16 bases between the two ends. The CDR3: CASSSSTGMGNTEAFF. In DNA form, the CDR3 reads TGTGCCAGCAGTTCAAGCACAGGGATGGGGAACACTGAAGCTTTCTTT.

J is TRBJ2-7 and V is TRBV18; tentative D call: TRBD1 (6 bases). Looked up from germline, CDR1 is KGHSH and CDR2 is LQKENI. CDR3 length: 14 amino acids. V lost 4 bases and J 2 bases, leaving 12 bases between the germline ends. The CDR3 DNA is TGTGCCAGCTCACTAGAGCAGGGGCCCTACGAGCAGTACTTC. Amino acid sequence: CASSLEQGPYEQYF.

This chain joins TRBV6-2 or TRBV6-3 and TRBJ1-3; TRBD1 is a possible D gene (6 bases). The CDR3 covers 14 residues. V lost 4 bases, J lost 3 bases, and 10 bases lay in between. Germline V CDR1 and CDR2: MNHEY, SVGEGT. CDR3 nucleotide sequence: TGTGCCAGCAGTTGGACAGCGGATGGAAACACCATATATTTT. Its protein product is CASSWTADGNTIYF.

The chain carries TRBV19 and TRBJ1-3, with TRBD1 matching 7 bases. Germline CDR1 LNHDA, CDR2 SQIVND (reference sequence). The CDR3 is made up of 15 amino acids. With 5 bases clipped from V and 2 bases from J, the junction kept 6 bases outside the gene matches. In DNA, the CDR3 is TGTGCCAGTAGTCCGCAGGGGGATGCTGGAAACACCATATATTTT. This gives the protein CASSPQGDAGNTIYF.

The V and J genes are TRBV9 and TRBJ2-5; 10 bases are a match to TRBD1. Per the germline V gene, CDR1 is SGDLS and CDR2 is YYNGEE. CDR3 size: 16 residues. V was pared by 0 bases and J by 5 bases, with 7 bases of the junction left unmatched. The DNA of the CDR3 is TGTGCCAGCAGCGTAGGCAATGACAGGGGGCGCGAGACCCAGTACTTC. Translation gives CASSVGNDRGRETQYF.

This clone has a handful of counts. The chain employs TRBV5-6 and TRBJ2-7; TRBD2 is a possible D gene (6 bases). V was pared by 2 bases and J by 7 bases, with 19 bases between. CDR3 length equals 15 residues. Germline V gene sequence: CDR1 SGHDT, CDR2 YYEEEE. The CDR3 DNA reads TGTGCCAGCAGCTTTTGGGACCACCGGGGGTTGGAGCAGTACTTC. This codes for CASSFWDHRGLEQYF.

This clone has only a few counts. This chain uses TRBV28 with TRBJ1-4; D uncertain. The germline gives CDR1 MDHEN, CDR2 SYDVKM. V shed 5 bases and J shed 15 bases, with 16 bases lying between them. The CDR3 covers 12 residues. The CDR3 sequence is CASSVIETSMFF. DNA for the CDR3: TGTGCCAGCAGTGTGATCGAGACTTCGATGTTTTTT.

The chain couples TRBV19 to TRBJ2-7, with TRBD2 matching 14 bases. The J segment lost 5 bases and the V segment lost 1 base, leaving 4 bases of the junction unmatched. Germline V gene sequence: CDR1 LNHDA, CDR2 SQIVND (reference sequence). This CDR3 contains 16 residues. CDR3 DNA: TGTGCCAGTAGTATAGGGGGGACTAGCGGGAGAAACGAGCAGTACTTC. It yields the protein CASSIGGTSGRNEQYF.

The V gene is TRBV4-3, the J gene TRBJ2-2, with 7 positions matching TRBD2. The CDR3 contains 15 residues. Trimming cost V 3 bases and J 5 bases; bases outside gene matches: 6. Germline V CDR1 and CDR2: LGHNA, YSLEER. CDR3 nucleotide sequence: TGCGCCAGCAGCCAGGGAGGGCTGAGGACCGGGGAGCTGTTTTTT. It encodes CASSQGGLRTGELFF.

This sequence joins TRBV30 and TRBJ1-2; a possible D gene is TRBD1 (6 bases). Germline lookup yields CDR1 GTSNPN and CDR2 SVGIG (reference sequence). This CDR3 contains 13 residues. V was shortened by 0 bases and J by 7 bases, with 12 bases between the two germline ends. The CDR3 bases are TGTGCCTGGAGTGTATTGGGGGCTGGTGGCTACACCTTC. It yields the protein CAWSVLGAGGYTF.

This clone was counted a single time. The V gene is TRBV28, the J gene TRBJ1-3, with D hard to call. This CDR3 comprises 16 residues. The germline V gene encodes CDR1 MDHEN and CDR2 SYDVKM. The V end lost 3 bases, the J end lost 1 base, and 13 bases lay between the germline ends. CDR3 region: CASSLYWGGSGNTIYF. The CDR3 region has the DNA TGTGCCAGCAGTTTGTATTGGGGAGGATCTGGAAACACCATATATTTT. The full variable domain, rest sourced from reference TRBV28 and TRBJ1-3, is DVKVTQSSRYLVKRTGEKVFLECVQDMDHENMFWYRQDPGLGLRLIYFSYDVKMKEKGDIPEGYSVSREKKERFSLILESASTNQTSMYLCASSLYWGGSGNTIYFGEGSWLTVV.

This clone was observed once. DNA of the CDR3: TGCAGCGTTGGTGCAGGGAGCACAGATACGCAGTATTTT. The encoded protein is CSVGAGSTDTQYF. The rearrangement joins TRBV29-1 to TRBJ2-3; tentative D call: TRBD1 (5 bases). The germline CDR1 and CDR2 sequences are SQVTM and ANQGSEA. Trimming took off 4 bases at V and 0 bases at J, with 8 bases between the two ends. The length of the CDR3 is 13 residues.

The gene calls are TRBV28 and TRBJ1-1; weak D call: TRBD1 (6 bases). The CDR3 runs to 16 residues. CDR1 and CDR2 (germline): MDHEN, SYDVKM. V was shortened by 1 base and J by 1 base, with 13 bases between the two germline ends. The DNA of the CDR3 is TGTGCCAGCAGTTTATTGACTGTGGGACAGAACACTGAAGCTTTCTTT. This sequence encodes CASSLLTVGQNTEAFF.

CDR3 in DNA: TGTGCCAGTAGTATTCTGGGGGCGGCGAAGGATTCACCCCTCCACTTT. Encoded protein: CASSILGAAKDSPLHF. The chain employs TRBV19 and TRBJ1-6, with a possible D match to TRBD1 (6 bases). Germline loops: CDR1 LNHDA, CDR2 SQIVND (reference sequence). V dropped 3 bases and J dropped 8 bases, with 17 bases sitting between them. This CDR3 contains 16 residues.